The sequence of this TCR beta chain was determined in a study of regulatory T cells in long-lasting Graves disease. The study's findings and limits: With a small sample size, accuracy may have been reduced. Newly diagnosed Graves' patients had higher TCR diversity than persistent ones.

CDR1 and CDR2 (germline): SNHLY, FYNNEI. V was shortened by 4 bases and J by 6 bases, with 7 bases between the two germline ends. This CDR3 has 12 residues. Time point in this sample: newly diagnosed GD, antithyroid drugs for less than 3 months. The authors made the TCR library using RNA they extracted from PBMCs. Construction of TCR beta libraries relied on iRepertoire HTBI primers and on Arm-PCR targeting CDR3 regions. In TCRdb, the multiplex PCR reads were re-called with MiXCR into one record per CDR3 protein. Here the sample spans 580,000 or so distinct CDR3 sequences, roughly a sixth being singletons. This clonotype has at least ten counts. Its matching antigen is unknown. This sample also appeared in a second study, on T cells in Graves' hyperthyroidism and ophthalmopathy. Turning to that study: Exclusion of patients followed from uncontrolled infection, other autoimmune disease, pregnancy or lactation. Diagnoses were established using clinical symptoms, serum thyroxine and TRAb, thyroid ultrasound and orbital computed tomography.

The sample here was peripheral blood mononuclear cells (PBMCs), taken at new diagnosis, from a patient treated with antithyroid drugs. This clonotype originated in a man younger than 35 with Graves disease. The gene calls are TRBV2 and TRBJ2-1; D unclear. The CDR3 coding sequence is TGTGCCAGCAGTGGTGGTTTCAATGAGCAGTTCTTC. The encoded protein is CASSGGFNEQFF.